In its sample, the clone carrying this T cell receptor beta chain was seen many times. Antigen unknown. CDR1 and CDR2 from the germline V gene are KGHDR and SFDVKD. The V gene end was trimmed by 3 bases and the J gene end by 5 bases; junction bases not matched to a gene: 4. The CDR3 covers 16 residues. This entry comes from a study of neurological immune-mediated disorders. Study-level findings and limits: The greatest degree of TCR clonal expansion was observed in HTLV-1-associated myelopathy, with the lowest in multiple sclerosis, below that of healthy controls.

The cells used in sorted libraries, CD4+ or CD8+ T cells, numbered roughly 910,000. One entry per CDR3 protein results from TCRdb running MiXCR on the 5' RACE reads. The sample consists of tens of thousands of distinct CDR3 sequences, approximately 3.6% of them appearing once. The V gene is TRBV24-1, the J gene TRBJ2-1; 12 nucleotides align to TRBD1. The TCR sequence derives from a woman aged 40 to 49 with multiple sclerosis. The sequencing input was CD4+ T cells from blood. The CDR3 nucleotides read TGTGCCACCAGTGATCCCGGGACAGGGGGCAACAATGAGCAGTTCTTC. Encoded protein: CATSDPGTGGNNEQFF.